The source of this T cell receptor beta chain is a study of identical twins. Findings and limits, study-wide: Carriage of fewer insertions was seen in abundant cord blood beta clonotypes, whereas memory repertoires showed none.

Addition of a universal primer site occurred through template switching, and cDNA carried unique molecular identifiers. TCRdb recomputed calls from the 5' RACE reads with MiXCR, one row per CDR3 protein. Here the sample spans some 690,000 distinct CDR3 sequences, roughly 20% being singletons. Note on this clonotype: Its antigen is as yet unknown.

The junction had 6 bases not matched to a gene; V was cut back by 4 bases and J by 6 bases. The CDR3 totals 13 residues. CDR1 is SQVTM and CDR2 is ANQGSEA in the germline V gene. This same sample was also part of a study on T cells expressing NK-cell markers. From that study: Eight donors were sequenced, of whom seven were HCMV-seropositive, while the remaining one was HCMV-seronegative. There were a handful of donors in whom these clonotypes also led the CD3+CD56-NKG2C+ fraction.

The sequence was obtained from a woman aged 18-29 years in good health. J is TRBJ1-5 and V is TRBV29-1; 7 positions match TRBD1. The specimen sequenced was PBMCs. The CDR3 nucleotides are TGCAGCGTTGCTCAGGGGGTAGGTCAGCCCCAGCATTTT. This gives the protein CSVAQGVGQPQHF.